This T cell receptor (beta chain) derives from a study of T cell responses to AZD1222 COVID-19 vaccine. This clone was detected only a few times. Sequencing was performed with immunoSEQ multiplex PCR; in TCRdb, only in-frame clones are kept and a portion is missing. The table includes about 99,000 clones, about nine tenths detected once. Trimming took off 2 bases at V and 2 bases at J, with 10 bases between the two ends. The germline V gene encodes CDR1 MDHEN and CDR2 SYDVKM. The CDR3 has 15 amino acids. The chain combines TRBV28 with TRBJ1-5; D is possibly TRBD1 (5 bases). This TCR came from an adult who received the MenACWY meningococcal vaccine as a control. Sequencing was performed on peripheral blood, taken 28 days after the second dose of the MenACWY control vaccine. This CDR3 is CASSLGGGRNQPQHF. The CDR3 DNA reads TGTGCCAGCAGTTTAGGTGGGGGACGCAATCAGCCCCAGCATTTT.